This T cell receptor (beta chain) was sequenced for a study of blood T cell repertoires in COVID-19. Trimming removed 6 bases from V and 7 bases from J; junction bases left unmatched: 8. This CDR3 region has 16 residues. Germline CDR1 is SGHTA and CDR2 is FQGTGA. Measured with immunoSEQ multiplex PCR; TCRdb has only the in-frame clones, and not every one. The data show roughly 160,000 clones, roughly 86% seen once. Sequenced material: peripheral blood. This TCR was sampled from a woman of 80 years or more with COVID-19, enrolled during active disease. The V and J genes are TRBV7-3 and TRBJ2-1; TRBD2 agrees at 14 bases. The CDR3 protein is CASSRTSGRTLNEQFF. CDR3 nucleotide sequence: TGTGCCAGCAGTAGGACTAGCGGGAGGACACTTAATGAGCAGTTCTTC. Filled out from reference TRBV7-3 and TRBJ2-1, the complete variable domain reads GAGVSQTPSNKVTEKGKYVELRCDPISGHTALYWYRQSLGQGPEFLIYFQGTGAADDSGLPNDRFFAVRPEGSVSTLKIQRTERGDSAVYLCASSRTSGRTLNEQFFGPGTRLTVL.